These 2 T cell receptor beta chains were sequenced from one sample in a study of radiotherapy plus CTLA-4 blockade in lung cancer. Sequencing used immunoSEQ multiplex PCR; TCRdb keeps in-frame clones, though not all of them. The sample holds some 50,000 clones, just under 85% seen once. The starting material was peripheral blood, obtained from a patient treated with radiotherapy plus ipilimumab. Source of these receptors: a human donor with non-small cell lung cancer whose response to radiotherapy plus ipilimumab could not be evaluated.

CDR3 sequence: CASSEARSTNEQFF. CDR3 bases: TGTGCCAGCAGTGAAGCGCGTTCTACCAATGAGCAGTTCTTC. This sequence joins TRBV2 and TRBJ2-1; D is uncertain. Trimming cost V 0 bases and J 6 bases, with 9 bases left between them. Looked up from germline, CDR1 is SNHLY and CDR2 is FYNNEI. The CDR3 spans 14 residues.

This chain joins TRBV21-1 and TRBJ2-7; the D call TRBD1 from the table was never checked on the DNA. TRBV21-1 is described as a pseudogene. This CDR3 is 12 amino acids long. The CDR3 reads CASSPSSYEQYF. The CDR3 DNA reads TGTGCCAGCAGCCCCAGCTCCTACGAGCAGTACTTC.